Listed here are 8 T cell receptor beta chains from one sample, sequenced in a study of cytomegalovirus exposure and HLA in healthy donors. Vbeta (60) and Jbeta (13) primers were used in the PCR. Generated by immunoSEQ multiplex PCR, the TCRdb table keeps only in-frame clones and is missing some. The repertoire holds some 110,000 clones, around 80% seen once, with about 1.8% in the top ten. Sequenced: PBMCs. The receptors derive from a man aged 45 to 65 in good health and CMV-seronegative.

J is TRBJ1-4 and V is TRBV18; TRBD1 matches 10 bases. The junction had 10 bases not matched to a gene; V was cut back by 3 bases and J by 3 bases. The length of the CDR3 is 18 residues. The germline gives CDR1 KGHSH, CDR2 LQKENI. The CDR3 nucleotides read TGTGCCAGCTCACCTGTCGGGACAGGGGAGTCAGCTAATGAAAAACTGTTTTTT. Translation gives CASSPVGTGESANEKLFF.

This sequence joins TRBV7-2 and TRBJ1-1; 9 bases match TRBD1. Germline CDR1 is SGHTA and CDR2 is FQGNSA. The CDR3 is 15 amino acids. With 6 bases clipped from V and 4 bases from J, the junction kept 9 bases outside the gene matches. The CDR3: CASRMRTGASTEAFF. CDR3 coding DNA: TGTGCCAGCAGGATGAGGACAGGGGCTAGCACTGAAGCTTTCTTT.

The rearrangement links TRBV5-4 to TRBJ1-6, with 7 bases lining up with TRBD1. The V segment lost 6 bases and the J segment 0 bases; nucleotides outside the gene matches: 9. The CDR3 has 17 amino acids. Germline V gene lookup returns CDR1 SGHNT and CDR2 YYREEE (reference sequence). In DNA form, the CDR3 reads TGTGCCAGCAACTATCAGGGGGAGATCTCCTATAATTCACCCCTCCACTTT. It translates to CASNYQGEISYNSPLHF. Complete variable domain (other parts from reference TRBV5-4 and TRBJ1-6): ETGVTQSPTHLIKTRGQQVTLRCSSQSGHNTVSWYQQALGQGPQFIFQYYREEENGRGNFPPRFSGLQFPNYSSELNVNALELDDSALYLCASNYQGEISYNSPLHFGNGTRLTVT.

This clone showed up just a few times. The chain uses TRBV21-1 and TRBJ1-1. TRBV21-1 is recorded as a pseudogene. The CDR3 length is 11 residues. CDR3 sequence (DNA): TGTGCCAGCAGCAAAGCTGAGGGAGCTTTCTTT. Translation gives CASSKAEGAFF.

The chain recombines TRBV19 with TRBJ2-3; 12 positions agree with TRBD2. CDR1 and CDR2 from the germline V gene are LNHDA and SQIVND (reference sequence). The CDR3 length is 15 residues. Losses at the gene ends were 10 bases for V and 6 bases for J; bases not matched to a gene: 11. The DNA of the CDR3 is TGTGCCACTCAGACTAGCGGGAGTTTTGGGGATACGCAGTATTTT. It codes for CATQTSGSFGDTQYF.

V gene TRBV5-6 combines with J gene TRBJ2-7; a weak D match, TRBD2 (5 bases). The germline CDR1 and CDR2 sequences are SGHDT and YYEEEE. This CDR3 is 14 amino acids long. Trimming stripped 4 bases from V and 5 bases from J, with 16 bases between. The CDR3 coding sequence is TGTGCCAGCAGCCCAGAGGGCCGCAGCCACGAGCAGTACGTC. It is translated as CASSPEGRSHEQYV.

The rearrangement links TRBV5-4 to TRBJ1-1; no definite D call. The germline V and J ends were trimmed by 2 bases and 4 bases, with 12 bases remaining between them. The CDR3 has 14 amino acids. CDR1 is SGHNT, CDR2 YYREEE, per germline (reference sequence). CDR3 in DNA: TGTGCCAGCAGCTTAATTGGGAGGGTCACTGAAGCTTTCTTT. This translates into CASSLIGRVTEAFF.

The gene calls are TRBV2 and TRBJ2-7; the match to TRBD1 covers 10 bases. V trimming: 6 bases; J trimming: 2 bases; junction bases outside the gene matches: 7. Germline V gene lookup returns CDR1 SNHLY and CDR2 FYNNEI. CDR3 size: 15 residues. This CDR3 is CASRQGQGPTYEQYV. The CDR3, as DNA: TGTGCCAGCAGACAGGGACAGGGGCCAACCTACGAGCAGTACGTC.